This passage covers 26 T cell receptor beta chains from one sample sequenced in a study of beta chain features in type 1 diabetes. Their target antigens are unknown. Study-wide results and limits: Significant though moderate, a shortening of TCRB CDR3s appeared in all four CD4+ subsets of Type 1 diabetes patients.

Isolated RNA was reverse transcribed in full, so expressed TCRB transcripts were sequenced. Sequencing used immunoSEQ multiplex PCR; TCRdb keeps in-frame clones, though not all of them. The table has hundreds of thousands of clones, around 9% seen once. Sequenced: central memory CD4+ T cells from blood. The origin of the receptors is a man aged 25 to 40 with type 1 diabetes.

V usage is TRBV5-6 and J usage is TRBJ2-1; the match to TRBD2 covers 11 bases. Germline CDR1 reads SGHDT; CDR2 reads YYEEEE. Trimming cost V 4 bases and J 3 bases; bases outside gene matches: 6. The CDR3 runs to 16 residues. The CDR3 bases are TGTGCCAGCAGCCCCGGACTAGCGGGTTTCTACAATGAGCAGTTCTTC. It yields the protein CASSPGLAGFYNEQFF.

This clone occurred a few times. A much larger clonotype is one base distant, so this may be a read error. The sample carries other DNA sequences with the same CDR3. This rearrangement joins TRBV7-2 to TRBJ2-5; D is undetermined. CDR1 is SGHTA, CDR2 FQGNSA, per germline. The CDR3 is 11 amino acids. Trimming cost V 3 bases and J 3 bases, with 2 bases left between them. The CDR3 DNA reads TGTGCCAGCAGCTTGAAAGAGACCCAGTACTTC. Its protein is CASSLKETQYF.

This clone has a count of ten or more. The chain uses TRBV21-1 and TRBJ1-3. TRBV21-1 is classified as a pseudogene. This CDR3 region has 13 residues. The CDR3 region is CALSTCLGNTIYF. CDR3 in DNA: TGTGCCCTCAGTACCTGTCTAGGAAACACCATATATTTT.

This chain uses TRBV19 with TRBJ2-2; D remains ambiguous. Germline CDR1 reads LNHDA; CDR2 reads SQIVND (reference sequence). V shed 10 bases and J shed 0 bases, with 9 bases lying between them. This CDR3 region has 13 residues. DNA for the CDR3: TGTGCCACCCGAGACACGAACACCGGGGAGCTGTTTTTT. It yields the protein CATRDTNTGELFF.

This chain uses TRBV7-2 with TRBJ1-4; D gene uncertain. The V gene lost 1 base and the J gene lost 4 bases, with 7 bases spanning the gap. This CDR3 contains 14 residues. Germline CDR1 SGHTA, CDR2 FQGNSA. The CDR3 DNA sequence: TGTGCCAGCAGCTTAGGCAGAATTAATGAAAAACTGTTTTTT. Its protein is CASSLGRINEKLFF.

This clone was picked up a small number of times. This chain uses TRBV11-2 with TRBJ1-2; perhaps TRBD1 as D (5 bases). The CDR3 spans 13 residues. Between the trimmed V and J ends, which lost 1 base and 5 bases, there was a span of 8 bases. Germline values: CDR1 SGHAT, CDR2 FQNNGV. The chain's CDR3 is CASSLADRYGYTF. DNA of the CDR3: TGTGCCAGCAGCTTAGCCGACAGATATGGCTACACCTTC. Based on the CDR3 plus reference TRBV11-2 and TRBJ1-2, the full variable domain is EAGVAQSPRYKIIEKRQSVAFWCNPISGHATLYWYQQILGQGPKLLIQFQNNGVVDDSQLPKDRFSAERLKGVDSTLKIQPAKLEDSAVYLCASSLADRYGYTFGSGTRLTVV.

This chain joins TRBV5-1 and TRBJ2-3; no reliable D call. Looked up from germline, CDR1 is SGHRS and CDR2 is YFSETQ. CDR3 length: 12 residues. Trimming removed 5 bases at V and 4 bases at J, with 8 bases between. The CDR3 nucleotides read TGCGCCAGCAGGGGAATGGCAGATACGCAGTATTTT. This sequence encodes CASRGMADTQYF. Filled out from reference TRBV5-1 and TRBJ2-3, the complete variable domain reads KAGVTQTPRYLIKTRGQQVTLSCSPISGHRSVSWYQQTPGQGLQFLFEYFSETQRNKGNFPGRFSGRQFSNSRSEMNVSTLELGDSALYLCASRGMADTQYFGPGTRLTVL.

The rearrangement links TRBV7-2 to TRBJ2-2; 8 positions match TRBD1. The trim removed 0 bases at V and 5 bases at J, leaving 2 bases unmatched. Germline assignment: CDR1 SGHTA and CDR2 FQGNSA. The CDR3 sequence is 15 residues long. The CDR3 bases are TGTGCCAGCAGCTTAGCGCGGACAGGGACCGGGGAGCTGTTTTTT. Translating it yields CASSLARTGTGELFF.

The chain carries TRBV7-2 and TRBJ2-7; D not certain. Looked up from germline, CDR1 is SGHTA and CDR2 is FQGNSA. The CDR3 totals 13 residues. Trimming removed 1 base at V and 3 bases at J, with 7 bases between. This CDR3 reads CASSLGGVYEQYF. CDR3 DNA: TGTGCCAGCAGCTTAGGCGGAGTCTACGAGCAGTACTTC.

This sequence joins TRBV10-1 and TRBJ1-2; a possible D gene is TRBD1 (5 bases). From germline, CDR1 is WNHNN and CDR2 SYGVQD (reference sequence). V shed 5 bases and J shed 5 bases, with 12 bases lying between them. This CDR3 spans 13 amino acids. The CDR3 spells CASSRDGTYGYTF. In DNA form, the CDR3 reads TGCGCCAGCAGTCGCGACGGGACGTATGGCTACACCTTC.

The V call is TRBV6-1, the J call TRBJ1-2; D is uncertain. The V gene lost 2 bases and the J gene lost 3 bases, with 13 bases spanning the gap. The CDR3 is 15 residues long. Per the germline V gene, CDR1 is MNHNS and CDR2 is SASEGT. CDR3: CASSESLHRYYGYTF. As DNA, the CDR3 is TGTGCCAGCAGTGAATCGCTACATCGTTACTATGGCTACACCTTC.

This clone was detected only a few times. The rearrangement uses TRBV11-2 and TRBJ1-5; a weak D match, TRBD1 (6 bases). This CDR3 comprises 14 residues. The V gene's germline CDR1 is SGHAT and CDR2 FQNNGV. V was cut by 3 bases and J by 7 bases, with 13 bases left in between. CDR3 protein: CASSFTGSGQPQHF. CDR3 DNA: TGTGCCAGCAGCTTTACAGGGTCGGGACAGCCCCAGCATTTT.

This clone has a count of ten or more. This chain links TRBV11-2 with TRBJ2-4; TRBD1 might be the D (5 bases). Germline CDR1 reads SGHAT; CDR2 reads FQNNGV. The germline V and J ends were trimmed by 1 base and 15 bases, with 22 bases remaining between them. CDR3 size: 15 residues. In DNA, the CDR3 is TGTGCCAGCAGCTTAGCCCCTCAGGGTAGGGTTGTTCCGTACTTC. It translates to CASSLAPQGRVVPYF.

This clone occurred many times. The chain combines TRBV2 with TRBJ1-2; TRBD1 might be the D (5 bases). Germline V gene sequence: CDR1 SNHLY, CDR2 FYNNEI. The CDR3 sequence is 14 residues long. V shed 1 base and J shed 2 bases, with 8 bases lying between them. The CDR3 here is CASSEGRGNYGYTF. CDR3 DNA: TGTGCCAGCAGTGAAGGGAGGGGCAACTATGGCTACACCTTC.

This clone was seen more than once but under ten times. The chain is built from TRBV2 and TRBJ2-5, with TRBD2 matching 15 bases. The CDR3 is 15 amino acids. V lost 8 bases and J lost 5; bases outside the gene matches: 6. CDR1 and CDR2 from the germline V gene are SNHLY and FYNNEI. CDR3 coding DNA: TGTGCCAGCCGGACTAGCGGGGGGGCCTGGGAGACCCAGTACTTC. Translation: CASRTSGGAWETQYF.

This clone has at least ten counts. The J gene is TRBJ1-2, the V gene TRBV10-1; weak D call: TRBD1 (6 bases). Germline V CDR1 and CDR2: WNHNN, SYGVQD (reference sequence). V was pared by 3 bases and J by 4 bases, with 9 bases between. The CDR3 extends over 13 amino acids. The CDR3: CASSEGTTYGYTF. CDR3 nucleotides: TGCGCCAGCAGTGAAGGGACAACCTATGGCTACACCTTC.

The rearrangement links TRBV29-1 to TRBJ2-1; 9 nucleotides align to TRBD1. This CDR3 contains 14 residues. The germline V gene encodes CDR1 SQVTM and CDR2 ANQGSEA. CDR3 loop: CSYGDRAVYNEQFF. The CDR3 coding sequence is TGCAGTTACGGGGACAGGGCGGTGTACAATGAGCAGTTCTTC.

This chain joins TRBV6-5 and TRBJ2-3; the D is unclear. Germline V CDR1 and CDR2: MNHEY, SVGAGI. With 0 bases removed from V and 0 bases from J, the gap between germline ends came to 10 bases. CDR3 length: 16 amino acids. CDR3 sequence: CASSYSLSRSTDTQYF. Written as DNA, the CDR3 is TGTGCCAGCAGTTACTCGCTGTCCCGTAGCACAGATACGCAGTATTTT.

V and J are TRBV7-2 and TRBJ1-2; possible D gene TRBD1, 6 bases. From germline, CDR1 is SGHTA and CDR2 FQGNSA. V lost 1 base and J lost 5, with 11 bases in between. This CDR3 region has 14 residues. The CDR3 spells CASSLEDSFYGYTF. The CDR3 region has the DNA TGTGCCAGCAGCTTAGAGGACAGTTTTTATGGCTACACCTTC.

This clone was seen ten or more times. The V call is TRBV11-2, the J call TRBJ2-1, with no clear D. The CDR3 covers 13 residues. CDR1 and CDR2 (germline): SGHAT, FQNNGV. V lost 5 bases, J lost 6 bases, and 11 bases lay in between. Here the CDR3 DNA reads TGTGCCAGCAGCCATCGACGGATCAATGAGCAGTTCTTC. Its translation is CASSHRRINEQFF.

V usage is TRBV7-2 and J usage is TRBJ2-1, with 7 positions matching TRBD2. V was clipped by 1 base and J by 10 bases; unmatched bases: 10. This CDR3 contains 15 residues. Germline loops: CDR1 SGHTA, CDR2 FQGNSA. The CDR3 bases are TGTGCCAGCAGCTTAGAAGCTACTAGCGCCCTGGAGCAGTTCTTC. Encoded protein: CASSLEATSALEQFF.

This clone was recorded a few times. This sample includes further DNA sequences coding for the same CDR3. The V call is TRBV28, the J call TRBJ2-5; the D is unclear. The CDR3 sequence is 11 residues long. The ends were cut back, 5 bases at V and 2 bases at J, with 3 bases in the middle. The germline V gene encodes CDR1 MDHEN and CDR2 SYDVKM. The chain's CDR3 is CASSIQETQYF. CDR3 DNA sequence: TGTGCCAGCAGTATTCAAGAGACCCAGTACTTC.

This clone appeared many times. V usage is TRBV27 and J usage is TRBJ2-7; TRBD1 aligns across 11 bases. Germline CDR1 reads MNHEY; CDR2 reads SMNVEV (reference sequence). This CDR3 is built from 15 residues. The V and J ends lost 5 bases and 5 bases, in that order; junction bases with no gene match: 8. The CDR3: CASSGADRGRHEQYF. DNA for the CDR3: TGTGCCAGCAGTGGGGCGGACAGGGGGCGTCACGAGCAGTACTTC.

This clone has only a few counts. The V gene is TRBV2, the J gene TRBJ2-5; the D is unclear. The CDR3 runs to 11 residues. In germline, CDR1 is SNHLY, CDR2 FYNNEI. V was pared by 5 bases and J by 5 bases, with 6 bases between. The CDR3 region is CASSSAETQYF. The DNA of the CDR3 is TGTGCCAGCAGTTCGGCTGAGACCCAGTACTTC.

This clone was seen a handful of times. The rearrangement uses TRBV4-3 and TRBJ2-3; D may be TRBD1 or TRBD2 (6 bases each). Germline V gene lookup returns CDR1 LGHNA and CDR2 YSLEER. CDR3 length: 17 residues. V lost 4 bases and J 0 bases, leaving 17 bases between the germline ends. The CDR3 reads CASSRGPGALSTDTQYF. The CDR3 nucleotides read TGCGCCAGCAGCCGAGGGCCGGGGGCTCTGAGCACAGATACGCAGTATTTT.

The rearrangement joins TRBV28 to TRBJ2-1; the D call may be TRBD1 or TRBD2 (5 bases each). The V and J ends lost 1 base and 8 bases respectively, with 18 bases between them. Germline V lookup: CDR1 MDHEN, CDR2 SYDVKM. The CDR3 spans 16 residues. CDR3 sequence: CASSLSGLLRGDEQFF. CDR3 nucleotide sequence: TGTGCCAGCAGTTTATCAGGCCTACTCCGAGGGGATGAGCAGTTCTTC.